The sequence of this TCR beta chain was determined in a study of blood T cell repertoires in COVID-19 (TCRdb year 2020). Regarding the complete study: Collaborator samples came from the United States, Italy and Spain and covered acute and convalescent phases of COVID-19. The material from the prospective study consisted of cDNA or gDNA derived from T cells, B-cell-depleted T cells, or PBMCs. Deeply sampled blood TCRbeta repertoires from subjects exposed to, actively infected with, or recovered from COVID-19 were included in the dataset. The repertoires were released in a freely available public database intended as a resource for research on the immune response to SARS-CoV-2. The samples were drawn from two sources: the first 160 participants of the ongoing ImmuneRACE study, and 1,254 subjects contributed by 6 global collaborators. Sample metadata almost always included a de-identified subject ID, COVID-19 status, age in years and sex. Where HLA class I and class II types were available, the types were taken from metadata supplied by the sample provider, not from assay-based typing.

The collaborating institutions used their own protocols to collect whole blood in K2EDTA tubes. For TCRbeta analysis, collaborators shipped samples in one of three forms: frozen whole blood, isolated PBMCs, or DNA extracted from either of those sample types. TCRbeta CDR3 regions were amplified from genomic DNA using the immunoSEQ Assay, a bias-controlled multiplex PCR. In the authors' own workflow: The number of nucleated cells in each sample was estimated from the amplification of reference gene primers within the assay. Sequence reads were collapsed and filtered to measure the absolute abundance of every unique TCRbeta CDR3 rearrangement. For each sample, productive Simpson clonality was calculated by taking the square root of Simpson's diversity index across productive rearrangements. Imported from immuneACCESS, the table was reduced by TCRdb to in-frame sequences with V and J called. These copies leave out some clones; in studies compared against another copy, an unresolved V gene accounts for under half, and the cause of the remainder is not known. That table furnishes V, J and clone size, whereas the DNA furnished D and trimming. In all, the sample holds around 100,000 clones, and 69% of those were seen once. The ten largest make up roughly 6% of the sample.

Study-wide conclusions, independent of this receptor: How much clinical and demographic metadata was included differed by source and by participant, and the metadata was provided uncurated.

Of note for this clone: Its antigen is not yet known. Base qualities are not provided; no much larger clone lies one nucleotide away.

V loses 2 bases at its end and J loses 8 bases; junction bases beyond the gene matches: 9. The CDR3 goes from the cysteine to the phenylalanine over 15 residues. The retained sequence is limited to the CDR3, 45 bases, with the frame set at the first base. Based on the germline V gene, the CDR1 and CDR2 sequences are SGHVS and FQNEAQ. This sequence uses TRBV7-8 and TRBJ1-5; TRBD1 agrees with 7 junctional bases. The TCR was taken from a man at least 80 years old with acute or convalescent COVID-19. Input material: peripheral blood. The DNA is as follows: TGTGCCAGCAGCTTAAACAGGGGAGGTGTTGAGCCCCAGCATTTT. Its amino acids are CASSLNRGGVEPQHF.